The 27 T cell receptor beta chains listed next were all sequenced from one sample in a study of CD4 and CD8 cells across lung adenocarcinoma regions. TCRdb processed the PCR reads anew with MiXCR; each CDR3 protein has one entry. This sample has 12,000 to 15,000 distinct CDR3 sequences; roughly 45% occur once, and the top ten carry roughly 17%. Sequencing was done on a sample of CD4+ T cells from the center of a lung tumor. The receptor set was obtained from a male donor with lung adenocarcinoma. The CD4 and CD8 labels of this study may be unreliable.

The chain joins TRBV6-5 to TRBJ2-3, with D unclear. Germline V gene lookup returns CDR1 MNHEY and CDR2 SVGAGI. Between the trimmed V and J ends, which lost 0 bases and 6 bases, there was a span of 7 bases. The CDR3 contains 13 residues. CDR3 loop: CASSYSYSDTQYF. CDR3 sequence (DNA): TGTGCCAGCAGTTACTCGTATTCTGATACGCAGTATTTT.

The rearrangement joins TRBV6-5 to TRBJ2-2; D gene unclear. The CDR3 loop spans 16 amino acids. Germline CDR1 reads MNHEY; CDR2 reads SVGAGI. Trimming removed 2 bases at V and 1 base at J, with 11 bases between. CDR3 in DNA: TGTGCCAGCAGTTACGGATATGCTGGGAACACCGGGGAGCTGTTTTTT. It is translated as CASSYGYAGNTGELFF.

J is TRBJ2-1 and V is TRBV15, with a tentative D call TRBD2 (6 bases). The CDR3 runs 13 residues. V was cut by 5 bases and J by 6 bases, with 11 bases left in between. Looked up from germline, CDR1 is LNHNV and CDR2 is YYDKDF (reference sequence). The CDR3 is CATSWGLSNEQFF. In nucleotides, the CDR3 is TGTGCCACCAGCTGGGGACTCAGCAATGAGCAGTTCTTC.

This clonotype was recorded once. The rearrangement links TRBV4-2 to TRBJ2-5; 9 bases match TRBD2. The CDR3 spans 15 residues. The trim removed 0 bases at V and 11 bases at J, leaving 10 bases unmatched. CDR1 is LGHNA and CDR2 is YNFKEQ in the germline V gene. CDR3 residues: CASSQDGGRAWEQYF. CDR3 sequence (DNA): TGTGCCAGCAGCCAAGATGGCGGGAGGGCTTGGGAGCAGTACTTC.

J is TRBJ2-1 and V is TRBV20-1; D tentatively fits TRBD1 or TRBD2 (6 bases each). This CDR3 spans 14 amino acids. V gave up 6 bases and J gave up 6 bases, with 18 bases separating them. Germline V gene data show CDR1 as DFQATT and CDR2 as SNEGSKA (reference sequence). This CDR3 is CSAGGLGGLNEQFF. The CDR3 DNA reads TGCAGTGCAGGGGGACTCGGAGGTCTCAATGAGCAGTTCTTC.

There are many counts of this clonotype. J is TRBJ2-7 and V is TRBV20-1; the match to TRBD1 covers 7 bases. Germline CDR1 reads DFQATT; CDR2 reads SNEGSKA (reference sequence). The CDR3 totals 16 residues. The V segment lost 4 bases and the J segment 0 bases; nucleotides outside the gene matches: 12. Here the CDR3 DNA reads TGCAGTGCTAACCGTTTTGACAGGGCCCACTCCTACGAGCAGTACTTC. Translation: CSANRFDRAHSYEQYF.

The genes are TRBV6-1 and TRBJ2-1, with 7 bases lining up with TRBD2. The DNA end lines up better with TRBJ2-7; the J call may be wrong. This CDR3 is 14 amino acids long. Germline V lookup: CDR1 MNHNS, CDR2 SASEGT. For the CDR3, the DNA is TGTGCCAGCAGGGGAGGGATCCAGACCTACGAGCAGTACTTC. Translation: CASRGGIQTYEQYF.

V is TRBV6-1 and J is TRBJ2-3, with TRBD1 matching over 8 bases. Gene TRBJ2-7 matches the end of the DNA better, so the J call may be wrong. Per germline, CDR1 MNHNS and CDR2 SASEGT. The CDR3 totals 14 residues. The CDR3 sequence: CAGSGGQDQDTQYF. CDR3 DNA: TGTGCGGGCAGTGGGGGACAGGACCAAGATACGCAGTACTTC.

This sequence joins TRBV6-4 and TRBJ2-2; 7 bases line up with TRBD2. V shed 6 bases, J shed 4 bases, and the junction held 8 bases outside the gene matches. This CDR3 comprises 15 residues. In germline, CDR1 is MRHNA, CDR2 SNTAGT. In DNA, the CDR3 is TGTGCCAGCAGCGAATTAGCGGGCGGCACCGGGGAGCTGTTTTTT. It codes for CASSELAGGTGELFF.

This clonotype was observed a single time. The V and J genes are TRBV10-1 and TRBJ1-2; unclear D gene. The V gene's germline CDR1 is WNHNN and CDR2 SYGVQD (reference sequence). The CDR3 is 12 residues long. Trimming removed 3 bases at V and 6 bases at J, with 8 bases between. The DNA for the CDR3 is TGCGCCAGCAGTGACGGGGTGGATGGCTACACCTTC. Translated, it gives CASSDGVDGYTF.

The chain joins TRBV27 to TRBJ1-5; 8 bases fit TRBD1. CDR1 is MNHEY and CDR2 is SMNVEV in the germline V gene (reference sequence). This CDR3 spans 15 amino acids. Trimming cost V 5 bases and J 2 bases; bases outside gene matches: 5. The CDR3 sequence: CASSAGTGRNQPQHF. CDR3 bases: TGTGCCAGCAGTGCCGGGACAGGCCGCAATCAGCCCCAGCATTTT.

The chain couples TRBV7-2 to TRBJ1-2; unclear D gene. From germline, CDR1 is SGHTA and CDR2 FQGNSA. V was cut by 5 bases and J by 5 bases, with 12 bases left in between. The CDR3 extends over 13 amino acids. CDR3 in amino acids: CASSPGSGYGYTF. As DNA, the CDR3 is TGTGCCAGCAGCCCGGGGTCCGGATATGGCTACACCTTC.

Of note for this clonotype: A much bigger clone sits one base away, suggesting this may be a read error. The chain carries TRBV6-1 and TRBJ2-1, with no clear D. The CDR3 spans 15 residues. Germline V gene data show CDR1 as MNHNS and CDR2 as SASEGT. The CDR3 here is CASSVSPPAYNEPFF. In nucleotides, the CDR3 is TGTGCCAGCAGTGTGAGCCCGCCGGCCTACAATGAGCCGTTCTTC.

Relative to its sample, this clonotype is large. The chain is built from TRBV6-1 and TRBJ2-5; 7 bases are shared with TRBD2. The junction had 13 bases not matched to a gene; V was cut back by 6 bases and J by 3 bases. Germline values: CDR1 MNHNS, CDR2 SASEGT. The CDR3 is 16 residues long. CDR3 sequence: CASSEPSGEGEETQYF. The CDR3 nucleotides read TGTGCCAGCAGCGAGCCTTCGGGGGAGGGAGAAGAGACCCAGTACTTC.

DNA of the CDR3: TGTGCCAGCAGCTTCCGACTCTCATTCGGGACGAACACCGGGGAGCTGTTTTTT. Amino acid sequence: CASSFRLSFGTNTGELFF. The rearrangement joins TRBV11-1 to TRBJ2-2; maybe TRBD2 (5 bases). The V end was cut by 3 bases, the J end by 0 bases, with 17 bases between. The CDR3 is 18 residues long. Germline V gene sequence: CDR1 SGHAT, CDR2 FQDESV (reference sequence).

The V and J genes are TRBV4-1 and TRBJ2-1; 12 bases match TRBD1. TRBJ2-7 explains the end of the DNA better; the J call may be wrong. Germline V gene lookup returns CDR1 MGHRA and CDR2 YSYEKL. CDR3 length: 17 amino acids. The chain's CDR3 is CASSQDPSGQGAYEQYF. The CDR3 DNA reads TGCGCCAGCAGCCAAGACCCATCGGGACAGGGGGCTTACGAGCAGTACTTC.

This clonotype was recorded once. A read error may account for a junction end that differs from germline. The CDR3 sequence is CASSEGGSGKNIQYF. The DNA of the CDR3 is TGTGCCAGCAGTGAAGGGGGCAGCGGGAAAAACATCCAGTACTTC. The chain is built from TRBV6-1 and TRBJ2-4; TRBD2 matches at 7 bases. The CDR3 covers 15 residues. CDR1 MNHNS and CDR2 SASEGT come from the germline V gene.

This chain uses TRBV6-1 with TRBJ2-4, with a tentative D call TRBD1 (6 bases). The end of the DNA aligns better with TRBJ2-5, so the J call may be wrong. The germline V gene encodes CDR1 MNHNS and CDR2 SASEGT. This CDR3 has 15 residues. The DNA for the CDR3 is TGTGCCAGCGGGCACAGGGCTCGCGGGCGAAAGACCCAGTACTTC. Protein: CASGHRARGRKTQYF.

This clonotype has ten or more counts. The chain uses TRBV27 and TRBJ2-7; D not certain. CDR3 length: 13 amino acids. Trimming took 6 bases from V and 1 from J, leaving 10 bases between them. Germline lookup yields CDR1 MNHEY and CDR2 SMNVEV (reference sequence). The DNA of the CDR3 is TGTGCCAGCAGAGGGCCGGGTTCCTACGAGCAGTACTTC. Protein: CASRGPGSYEQYF.

By share, this clonotype counts as large (0.1 to 1%). The V call is TRBV10-1, the J call TRBJ2-7; 7 positions match TRBD1. V was pared by 3 bases and J by 3 bases, with 5 bases of the junction left unmatched. The CDR3 is made up of 14 amino acids. Germline CDR1 is WNHNN and CDR2 is SYGVQD (reference sequence). The DNA of the CDR3 is TGCGCCAGCAGTGAAGGGGGCGAAGGCTACGAGCAGTACTTC. This codes for CASSEGGEGYEQYF.

This clonotype rates as medium-sized. The rearrangement uses TRBV6-6 and TRBJ2-3; TRBD2 is a possible D gene (6 bases). Trimming shortened V by 4 bases and J by 2 bases, and 13 bases separated the two germline ends. CDR3 length: 15 residues. CDR1 is MNHNY, CDR2 SVGAGI, per germline (reference sequence). The DNA of the CDR3 is TGTGCCAGCAGTTGGGACTCGACCTCCACAGATACGCAGTATTTT. Encoded protein: CASSWDSTSTDTQYF.

This clonotype was counted at least ten times. This chain uses TRBV6-1 with TRBJ2-1; 9 bases fit TRBD2. The CDR3 loop spans 14 amino acids. CDR1 and CDR2 from the germline V gene are MNHNS and SASEGT. The trim removed 8 bases at V and 5 bases at J, leaving 7 bases unmatched. CDR3 loop: CASCMTSGNNEQFF. CDR3 DNA: TGTGCCAGCTGCATGACTAGCGGCAACAATGAGCAGTTCTTC.

This chain uses TRBV6-1 with TRBJ2-5, with D perhaps being TRBD1 or TRBD2 (5 bases each). Germline V lookup: CDR1 MNHNS, CDR2 SASEGT. CDR3 length equals 17 residues. Trimming removed 5 bases from V and 0 bases from J, with 19 bases in between. The CDR3 region has the DNA TGTGCCAGCAGTAGGGACCCCGCGGGCGGAGACCAAGAGACCCAGTACTTC. Protein product: CASSRDPAGGDQETQYF.

This clonotype is classed as medium-sized. The chain is built from TRBV6-1 and TRBJ2-1, with a tentative D call TRBD2 (7 bases). The J call may be mistaken, given a closer DNA end match to TRBJ2-7. The germline CDR1 and CDR2 sequences are MNHNS and SASEGT. The CDR3 extends over 12 amino acids. CDR3 bases: TGTGCCAGCGGGAGGGGGTATGGCGAGCAGTACTTC. It translates to CASGRGYGEQYF.

The J gene is TRBJ2-5, the V gene TRBV30, with D uncertain. Trimming took off 2 bases at V and 3 bases at J, with 4 bases between the two ends. Looked up from germline, CDR1 is GTSNPN and CDR2 is SVGIG (reference sequence). CDR3 size: 11 residues. Here the CDR3 reads CAWSLEETQYF. Here the CDR3 DNA reads TGTGCCTGGAGTTTGGAAGAGACCCAGTACTTC.

V and J are TRBV28 and TRBJ1-4; 10 bases line up with TRBD1. In germline, CDR1 is MDHEN, CDR2 SYDVKM. Trimming removed 7 bases from V and 5 bases from J; junction bases left unmatched: 7. The CDR3 sequence is 15 residues long. The CDR3: CASTKGGQGNEKLFF. The CDR3 DNA reads TGTGCCAGCACCAAAGGGGGACAGGGGAATGAAAAACTGTTTTTT.

The sample holds a few counts of this clonotype. This chain joins TRBV6-1 and TRBJ1-1, with D perhaps matching TRBD1 (6 bases). The CDR3 has 16 residues. The V end lost 5 bases, the J end lost 1 base, and 17 bases lay between the germline ends. Per the germline V gene, CDR1 is MNHNS and CDR2 is SASEGT. The CDR3 DNA reads as TGTGCCAGCAGTCTCGGCCGGGGGCAGAAGAACACTGAAGCTTTCTTT. This encodes CASSLGRGQKNTEAFF.